Following are 26 T cell receptor beta chains from one sample sequenced in a study of CD8 T cells in ankylosing spondylitis. TCRdb ran MiXCR on the 5' RACE reads and lists one entry per CDR3 protein. The top ten hold 5% of the sample, which has 50,000 to 70,000 distinct CDR3 sequences, about 6.2% seen once. Sequencing used synovial fluid, either unsorted or a sorted T cell fraction (not recorded which). The receptors come from a male donor with ankylosing spondylitis.

This clonotype was picked up many times. J is TRBJ1-5 and V is TRBV11-2; 8 positions agree with TRBD1. With V trimmed by 6 bases and J by 0 bases, 7 bases remained unmatched. This CDR3 contains 16 residues. Germline lookup yields CDR1 SGHAT and CDR2 FQNNGV. CDR3 amino acids: CASRTGGWSSNQPQHF. The CDR3 coding sequence is TGTGCCAGCAGAACAGGGGGGTGGAGTAGCAATCAGCCCCAGCATTTT.

Regarding this clonotype: The junction differs from germline at one of its ends, possibly a read error. The chain joins TRBV7-7 to TRBJ2-2, with D perhaps given as TRBD1 or TRBD2 (6 bases each). Germline assignment: CDR1 SSHAT and CDR2 FNYEAQ (reference sequence). This CDR3 has 17 amino acids. Written as DNA, the CDR3 is TGTGCTAGCAGCTTAGTCCCCGGGGGACAGAACACCGGGGAGCTGTTTTTT. As protein: CASSLVPGGQNTGELFF.

This clonotype was picked up many times. The V gene is TRBV3-1, the J gene TRBJ2-7, with D perhaps TRBD1 or TRBD2 (6 bases each). The CDR3 contains 13 residues. Per germline, CDR1 LGHDT and CDR2 YNNKEL (reference sequence). V shed 4 bases and J shed 4 bases, with 11 bases lying between them. CDR3 sequence reads: CASSLRGPYEQYF. Here the CDR3 DNA reads TGTGCCAGCAGCCTTCGGGGGCCTTACGAGCAGTACTTC.

As DNA, the CDR3 is TGTGCCAGCAGTTCTCCTAGGGGACAGTTCTCCTACGAGCAGTACTTC. Amino acid sequence: CASSSPRGQFSYEQYF. The chain uses TRBV28 and TRBJ2-7, with 7 bases identical to TRBD1. Germline trimming cut 4 bases from V and 0 bases from J; bases unmatched to any gene: 9. The CDR3 runs 16 residues. Germline V lookup: CDR1 MDHEN, CDR2 SYDVKM.

In its sample, this clonotype was seen a few times. The V gene is TRBV29-1, the J gene TRBJ2-4; TRBD1 aligns across 7 bases. V lost 4 bases, J lost 6 bases, and 3 bases stayed unmatched. CDR1 is SQVTM and CDR2 is ANQGSEA in the germline V gene. The CDR3 covers 12 residues. For the CDR3, the DNA is TGCAGCGTTGCTAGGACAGGAAACATTCAGTACTTC. Amino acids: CSVARTGNIQYF.

The chain links TRBV23-1 to TRBJ2-1; 12 bases match TRBD1. TRBV23-1 is marked as an open reading frame, function uncertain. V lost 1 base to trimming and J lost 5 bases; unmatched junction nucleotides: 9. The CDR3 is 18 amino acids. The CDR3 region has the DNA TGCGCCAGCAGTCAATTAGGCCGGGACAGGGGGCAGAACAATGAGCAGTTCTTC. Its translation is CASSQLGRDRGQNNEQFF.

V is TRBV2 and J is TRBJ2-1; D is ambiguous. Germline V CDR1 and CDR2: SNHLY, FYNNEI. V lost 7 bases to trimming and J lost 0 bases, with 7 bases between them. This CDR3 region has 13 residues. This chain's CDR3 is CASKVSSYNEQFF. The CDR3 DNA reads TGTGCCAGCAAAGTGAGCTCCTACAATGAGCAGTTCTTC.

This clonotype was observed a few times. The V gene is TRBV4-3, the J gene TRBJ2-5; D is uncertain. The length of the CDR3 is 15 residues. The V end was cut by 4 bases, the J end by 4 bases, with 16 bases between. Germline V gives CDR1 LGHNA, CDR2 YSLEER. This chain's CDR3 is CASSRDTGPPETQYF. As DNA, the CDR3 is TGCGCCAGCAGCCGCGACACCGGACCCCCAGAGACCCAGTACTTC.

This chain joins TRBV20-1 and TRBJ2-1; D remains ambiguous. This CDR3 has 11 residues. The V gene lost 1 base and the J gene lost 9 bases, with 7 bases spanning the gap. Germline-derived CDR1 and CDR2 are DFQATT and SNEGSKA (reference sequence). DNA of the CDR3: TGCAGTGCTAGAGTGCGCAGTGAGCAGTTCTTC. It specifies CSARVRSEQFF.

V gene TRBV28 combines with J gene TRBJ2-3; D remains ambiguous. V lost 2 bases to trimming and J lost 4 bases, with 10 bases between them. The CDR3 consists of 14 residues. Germline loops: CDR1 MDHEN, CDR2 SYDVKM. The CDR3 loop is CASSLLSPPDTQYF. In DNA form, the CDR3 reads TGTGCCAGCAGTTTACTCTCCCCTCCAGATACGCAGTATTTT.

This clonotype has ten or more counts. The J gene is TRBJ1-1, the V gene TRBV4-2, with D tentatively TRBD1 (5 bases). CDR1 and CDR2 from the germline V gene are LGHNA and YNFKEQ. V was shortened by 0 bases and J by 4 bases, with 9 bases between the two germline ends. The CDR3 is 14 amino acids. The CDR3 region is CASSQEERGTEAFF. DNA of the CDR3: TGTGCCAGCAGCCAAGAGGAAAGGGGCACTGAAGCTTTCTTT.

In its sample, this clonotype ranks as medium-sized (0.01 to 0.1%). The V and J genes are TRBV3-1 and TRBJ2-1; D not certain. From germline, CDR1 is LGHDT and CDR2 YNNKEL (reference sequence). This CDR3 comprises 14 residues. V lost 4 bases and J lost 4, with 11 bases in between. CDR3 in DNA: TGTGCCAGCAGCCTGAGTAGTAGTTACAATGAGCAGTTCTTC. Protein: CASSLSSSYNEQFF.

This clonotype was counted ten times or more. The J gene is TRBJ2-1, the V gene TRBV6-1; TRBD2 matches 11 bases. Unmatched junction bases numbered 8, after V lost 6 bases and J lost 4 bases. CDR3 length equals 16 residues. The germline CDR1 and CDR2 sequences are MNHNS and SASEGT. The CDR3 DNA is TGTGCCAGCAGGCCTCCCGGGACTAGCGGTTACAATGAGCAGTTCTTC. It translates to CASRPPGTSGYNEQFF.

This clonotype has at least ten counts. The chain combines TRBV7-9 with TRBJ2-1, with D maybe TRBD2 (5 bases). The CDR3 has 16 amino acids. Germline CDR1 SEHNR, CDR2 FQNEAQ (reference sequence). V shed 1 base and J shed 0 bases, with 10 bases lying between them. The CDR3 DNA reads as TGTGCCAGCAGCTTAGACAGCGGTAGCTCCTACAATGAGCAGTTCTTC. Its translation is CASSLDSGSSYNEQFF.

This clonotype was recorded at least ten times. The genes are TRBV5-1 and TRBJ2-3; no definite D call. The V end was cut by 0 bases, the J end by 0 bases, with 5 bases between. CDR1 is SGHRS and CDR2 is YFSETQ in the germline V gene. The CDR3 consists of 14 residues. The DNA for the CDR3 is TGCGCCAGCAGCTTGGTGGTCAGCACAGATACGCAGTATTTT. Its protein is CASSLVVSTDTQYF.

J is TRBJ2-7 and V is TRBV5-6; no definite D call. The CDR3 contains 12 residues. From germline, CDR1 is SGHDT and CDR2 YYEEEE. V lost 4 bases and J lost 2, with 7 bases in between. The CDR3 sequence: CASSVGTYEQYF. CDR3 DNA: TGTGCCAGCAGCGTCGGTACCTACGAGCAGTACTTC.

This clonotype was picked up many times. This chain joins TRBV15 and TRBJ2-7; tentative D call: TRBD1 (6 bases). In germline, CDR1 is LNHNV, CDR2 YYDKDF (reference sequence). The V end was cut by 1 base, the J end by 4 bases, with 11 bases between. This CDR3 spans 14 amino acids. The CDR3 DNA follows: TGTGCCACCAGCAGAGCCAGGACAGCTTACGAGCAGTACTTC. This sequence encodes CATSRARTAYEQYF.

Sample share makes this clonotype medium-sized (0.01 to 0.1%). The chain links TRBV7-2 to TRBJ2-7; D not resolved. The germline gives CDR1 SGHTA, CDR2 FQGNSA. The CDR3 contains 13 residues. With 3 bases removed from V and 1 base from J, the gap between germline ends came to 7 bases. For the CDR3, the DNA is TGTGCCAGCAGCTTTATAGGGTCCTACGAGCAGTACTTC. It yields the protein CASSFIGSYEQYF.

This clonotype has only a few counts. The chain is built from TRBV6-2 or TRBV6-3 and TRBJ1-1; TRBD1 matches at 8 bases. V gave up 6 bases and J gave up 7 bases; unmatched junction bases: 4. CDR1 and CDR2 (germline): MNHEY, SVGEGT. CDR3 length: 12 residues. In DNA form, the CDR3 reads TGTGCCAGCAGCCTTGGGACAGGTGAAGCTTTCTTT. As protein: CASSLGTGEAFF.

This clonotype was counted only a few times. J is TRBJ2-7 and V is TRBV27; TRBD2 agrees at 13 bases. V trimming: 6 bases; J trimming: 7 bases; junction bases outside the gene matches: 6. Per germline, CDR1 MNHEY and CDR2 SMNVEV (reference sequence). The CDR3 has 14 residues. The CDR3 nucleotides read TGTGCCAGCAGCGAGGGACTAGCGGGGACGGAGCAGTACTTC. Translating it yields CASSEGLAGTEQYF.

This clonotype was counted at least ten times. The V call is TRBV4-1, the J call TRBJ2-7; D may be TRBD1 (5 bases). The V gene's germline CDR1 is MGHRA and CDR2 YSYEKL. V was clipped by 4 bases and J by 5 bases, with 15 bases between them. The CDR3 extends over 14 amino acids. The CDR3 protein is CASSPRRGSDEQYF. The DNA of the CDR3 is TGCGCCAGCAGCCCCCGAAGGGGTTCTGACGAGCAGTACTTC.

The rearrangement uses TRBV11-2 and TRBJ2-2, with 7 bases fitting TRBD2. The V and J ends lost 3 bases and 4 bases, in that order; junction bases with no gene match: 11. Germline lookup yields CDR1 SGHAT and CDR2 FQNNGV. The CDR3 length is 17 residues. CDR3 sequence reads: CASSFRSRASGTGELFF. CDR3 coding DNA: TGTGCCAGCAGCTTCCGGTCGAGGGCTAGCGGCACCGGGGAGCTGTTTTTT.

This clonotype occurred many times. V gene TRBV20-1 combines with J gene TRBJ1-1, with D tentatively TRBD1 (5 bases). This CDR3 region has 14 residues. Looked up from germline, CDR1 is DFQATT and CDR2 is SNEGSKA (reference sequence). V was clipped by 1 base and J by 0 bases, with 9 bases between them. The CDR3 region has the DNA TGCAGTGCTAGAGGTGACAGCATGAACACTGAAGCTTTCTTT. It specifies CSARGDSMNTEAFF.

The V and J genes are TRBV6-5 and TRBJ2-5; the D gene is possibly TRBD2 (5 bases). V shed 0 bases and J shed 0 bases, with 11 bases lying between them. Germline CDR1 MNHEY, CDR2 SVGAGI. The CDR3 extends over 16 amino acids. CDR3 sequence reads: CASSYSGSGYQETQYF. Written as DNA, the CDR3 is TGTGCCAGCAGTTACTCAGGGTCGGGGTACCAAGAGACCCAGTACTTC.

This clonotype has only one observation. The gene calls are TRBV28 and TRBJ2-7; D gene ambiguous. V lost 6 bases and J 0 bases, leaving 15 bases between the germline ends. Germline CDR1 is MDHEN and CDR2 is SYDVKM. CDR3 length: 15 residues. CDR3 in amino acids: CASRPPGLRSYEQYF. In nucleotides, the CDR3 is TGTGCCAGCAGACCGCCCGGGCTTCGCTCCTACGAGCAGTACTTC.

The chain combines TRBV20-1 with TRBJ2-4, with D possibly TRBD1 on 6 matching bases. The germline V and J ends were trimmed by 3 bases and 3 bases, with 12 bases remaining between them. This CDR3 is 14 amino acids long. Per germline, CDR1 DFQATT and CDR2 SNEGSKA (reference sequence). CDR3: CSASTGMGKNIQYF. As DNA, the CDR3 is TGCAGTGCTAGCACAGGGATGGGCAAAAACATTCAGTACTTC.